This TCR beta chain was observed in a study of cytomegalovirus exposure and HLA in healthy donors. Study-wide results and limits: Analysis performed later found more than 15,000 TCR beta sequences associated with HLA alleles at 0.05 false discovery rate. A later analysis reportedly found that, within productive TCRs, an Asian-associated ancestry cluster had fewer N-insertions than the mean observed across the approximately 660 donors. There were 150 to 200 TCR beta chains listed as cytomegalovirus-associated. In a later analysis, a missense DCLRE1C variant was linked to TCR beta V- and J-gene trimming.

In the PCR, 60 Vbeta and 13 Jbeta primers were used. TCRdb's table, derived via immunoSEQ multiplex PCR, lists solely in-frame clones and lacks some. Seen here are about 110,000 clones, about four fifths observed once, and the top ten hold under 2%. The CDR3 length is 13 residues. J was trimmed by 6 bases and V by 6 bases; bases with no gene match: 4. Germline CDR1 and CDR2: SNHLY and FYNNEI. This clone is medium-sized by share. Its target is not known. This sequence was found in a man between 45 and 60 years old in good health and CMV-seronegative. The sample was PBMCs. This chain joins TRBV2 and TRBJ1-5; 8 bases are a match to TRBD1. The CDR3 here is CASRDRASQPQHF. As DNA, the CDR3 is TGTGCCAGCAGGGACAGGGCCAGTCAGCCCCAGCATTTT.